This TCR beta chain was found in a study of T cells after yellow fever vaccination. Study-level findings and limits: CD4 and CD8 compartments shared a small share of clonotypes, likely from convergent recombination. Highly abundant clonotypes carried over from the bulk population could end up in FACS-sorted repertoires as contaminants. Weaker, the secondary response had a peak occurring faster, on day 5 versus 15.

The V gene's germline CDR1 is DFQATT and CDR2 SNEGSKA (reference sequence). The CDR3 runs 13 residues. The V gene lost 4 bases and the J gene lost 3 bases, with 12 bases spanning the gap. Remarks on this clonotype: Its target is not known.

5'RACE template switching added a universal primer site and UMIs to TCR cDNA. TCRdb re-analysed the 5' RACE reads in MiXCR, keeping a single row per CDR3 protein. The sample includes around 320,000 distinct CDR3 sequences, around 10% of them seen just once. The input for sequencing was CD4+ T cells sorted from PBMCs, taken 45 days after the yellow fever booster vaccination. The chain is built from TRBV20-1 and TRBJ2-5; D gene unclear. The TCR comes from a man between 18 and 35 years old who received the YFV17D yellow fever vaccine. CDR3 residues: CSANFPRKETQYF. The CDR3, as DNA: TGCAGTGCTAACTTCCCGCGAAAAGAGACCCAGTACTTC.